This TCR beta chain was recorded in a study of CD8 T cells in Susac syndrome. This CDR3 is built from 15 residues. The V gene's germline CDR1 is DFQATT and CDR2 SNEGSKA (reference sequence). V shed 0 bases, J shed 6 bases, and the junction held 9 bases outside the gene matches. Matching for age and sex applied to the controls, who were healthy donors. Random hexamers were used to reverse transcribe roughly 0.5 to 1 ug of RNA. It was immunoSEQ multiplex PCR that amplified TCR beta CDR3 across 54 Vbeta and 13 Jbeta. Each CDR3 protein is one row after TCRdb ran MiXCR on the immunoSEQ multiplex PCR reads. Among some 110,000 distinct CDR3 sequences, 90% to 95% were seen once, and the ten largest hold roughly 0.091%.

Sample: CD4+ T cells from PBMCs. The chain uses TRBV20-1 and TRBJ2-7, with TRBD2 identical over 9 bases. This clonotype originated in a human donor in good health. CDR3 sequence (DNA): TGCAGTGCTAGAGATCGGCTAGCGGGAAAGGGCGAGCAGTACTTC. Translating it yields CSARDRLAGKGEQYF.